This TCR beta chain was found in a study of CD8+CD57+ T cells in acquired aplastic anemia (dated by TCRdb to the late 2010s). Background for the entire study: DNA extracted from sorted CD4+ and CD8+ cells had a mean of about 3.2 ug, with a range of 0.2 to 27.4 ug. CD8+CD57+ expansion was defined as frequency above the mean frequency observed in healthy subjects.

This clonotype has a handful of counts. Its antigen has not been determined. Base qualities are not provided; no much larger clone lies one nucleotide away. Profiling of TCR beta VDJ combinations and CDR3 sequences used genomic DNA as the template. TCR repertoire sequencing was run on an Illumina HiSeq 2000. In the original analysis: TRBV/TRBJ rearrangement plots, CDR3 size and DJ length profiles, and Simpson's diversity index were used to assess repertoires. The most abundant DNA sequence in the deep sequencing data was taken as the immunodominant clone. CDR3 amino acid sequences were screened for sharing across subjects and compared with published repertoires and the VDJdb database. The public reads were quality trimmed at Q25 with fastp and then assembled into clones with MiXCR by TCRdb, keeping productive beta chains. One record per CDR3 amino acid sequence lists the most common genes and DNA. TCRdb, not the authors, supplied the V and J calls. The sample contains 260,000 or so distinct CDR3 sequences, less than 85% of them found a single time. In total, the top ten clones hold approximately 42% of the sample.

Expansion of CD8+CD57+ cells had been shown by flow cytometry in the patients chosen for sequencing. Severe acquired aplastic anemia was diagnosed in all patients according to International Study of Aplastic Anemia and Agranulocytosis and Camitta criteria. At the time blood was sampled, none of the patients had received any therapy. In this study, sorted CD4+ and CD8+ T cells from the blood of healthy subjects and of severe aplastic anemia patients had their TCR repertoires deep-sequenced. Patients were enrolled in the USA under clinicaltrials.gov protocols 00001620, 01623167, 00001397, 00071045, 00081523 and 00961064. Ficoll-Paque density gradient centrifugation was used to isolate peripheral blood mononuclear cells. Before DNA extraction, CD4+ and CD8+ T cells were sorted with FACS or magnetic beads. Taken from the germline V gene, the CDR1 and CDR2 loops are SNHLY and FYNNEI. Trimming takes 4 bases from V and 1 base from J, and the germline ends sit 13 bases apart. Including cysteine and phenylalanine, the CDR3 has 15 amino acids. CDR3 DNA only is kept here, 45 bases in frame from base 1.

What the work shows at the level of the full study, not this receptor alone: No significant difference in CD8+ Simpson's diversity was found between patients and healthy controls (P=0.060). Some 31 CD8+ CDR3 sequences were shared between patients and controls but appeared highly expressed in patients and within their immunodominant clones.

The chain is assembled from TRBV2 and TRBJ1-1; 5 matching bases give a weak D call of TRBD1. Material for sequencing was sorted CD4+, CD8+, or CD8+CD57+ T cells (not recorded which) from PBMCs. This sequence was found in a human donor with aplastic anemia. The CDR3 sequence is CASSAVGGANTEAFF. At the DNA level, the sequence is TGTGCCAGCAGTGCGGTGGGGGGAGCGAACACTGAAGCTTTCTTT.